The 21 T cell receptor beta chains given below trace back to one sample, sequenced in a study of CD8+CD57+ T cells in acquired aplastic anemia. Patients who underwent sequencing had shown CD8+CD57+ cell expansion by flow cytometry. Both TCR beta VDJ combination and CDR3 sequence profiling were carried out. Genomic DNA was the template for this profiling. TCRdb independently ran MiXCR on the reads; one entry per CDR3 protein. The sample has 300,000 or so distinct CDR3 sequences; roughly 59% are singletons. The specimen sequenced was sorted CD4+, CD8+, or CD8+CD57+ T cells (not recorded which) from PBMCs. The receptors come from a human donor with aplastic anemia.

This chain uses TRBV5-4 with TRBJ1-6; D possibly corresponds to TRBD1 (6 bases). V was shortened by 6 bases and J by 9 bases, with 19 bases between the two germline ends. CDR1 and CDR2 (germline): SGHNT, YYREEE (reference sequence). The CDR3 loop spans 15 amino acids. Written as DNA, the CDR3 is TGTGCCAGCAAGGGAGGAAGGGGGAATAGTTCACCCCTCCACTTT. Protein product: CASKGGRGNSSPLHF.

There are many counts of this clonotype. The chain couples TRBV11-2 to TRBJ2-5; D might be TRBD2 (6 bases). Trimming removed 4 bases at V and 5 bases at J, with 20 bases between. This CDR3 contains 16 residues. The germline CDR1 and CDR2 sequences are SGHAT and FQNNGV. CDR3 in amino acids: CASSSLTGTPGETQYF. The DNA of the CDR3 is TGTGCCAGCAGCTCGCTTACCGGGACTCCGGGGGAGACCCAGTACTTC.

The gene calls are TRBV7-2 and TRBJ2-5; TRBD1 might be the D (5 bases). The V end lost 6 bases, the J end lost 13 bases, and 21 bases lay between the germline ends. The CDR3 is 13 amino acids. Germline V CDR1 and CDR2: SGHTA, FQGNSA. The CDR3 DNA reads as TGTGCCAGCAGTTCCCCTTTGGACACCGCGATGTACTTC. This encodes CASSSPLDTAMYF.

This clonotype was seen a handful of times. The chain combines TRBV15 with TRBJ1-3; D remains ambiguous. The length of the CDR3 is 14 residues. Trimming removed 3 bases at V and 1 base at J, with 7 bases between. Per germline, CDR1 LNHNV and CDR2 YYDKDF (reference sequence). CDR3 DNA: TGTGCCACCAGCAGGGGGTTGTCTGGAAACACCATATATTTT. Encoded protein: CATSRGLSGNTIYF.

Note on this clonotype: Germline and junction disagree at one end, which may indicate a read error. The chain employs TRBV12-3 or TRBV12-4 and TRBJ1-3; TRBD1 matches 8 bases. This CDR3 is 14 amino acids long. CDR3 sequence: CASSLTGGGNTIHF. Written as DNA, the CDR3 is TGTGCCAGCAGTTTAACAGGGGGAGGAAACACCATACATTTT.

The V call is TRBV20-1, the J call TRBJ2-7; 9 positions agree with TRBD1. CDR3 length equals 15 residues. V trimming: 0 bases; J trimming: 2 bases; junction bases outside the gene matches: 5. Per the germline V gene, CDR1 is DFQATT and CDR2 is SNEGSKA (reference sequence). Written as DNA, the CDR3 is TGCAGTGCTAGAGACGGACAGGGGATAACCTACGAGCAGTACTTC. This sequence encodes CSARDGQGITYEQYF.

V usage is TRBV11-2 and J usage is TRBJ1-2, with D maybe TRBD1 (5 bases). The CDR3 is 14 amino acids. Germline V gives CDR1 SGHAT, CDR2 FQNNGV. V shed 1 base and J shed 4 bases, with 10 bases lying between them. The CDR3 sequence is CASSLGGASYGYTF. In nucleotides, the CDR3 is TGTGCCAGCAGCTTAGGTGGGGCGAGCTATGGCTACACCTTC.

This clonotype came up many times. The V and J genes are TRBV11-2 and TRBJ2-3, with TRBD2 identical over 8 bases. CDR3 length equals 17 residues. The ends lost 0 bases at V and 0 bases at J; junction bases unmatched: 5. In germline, CDR1 is SGHAT, CDR2 FQNNGV. The CDR3 sequence is CASSLDLLAGSTDTQYF. The CDR3 bases are TGTGCCAGCAGCTTAGACCTTCTAGCGGGCAGCACAGATACGCAGTATTTT.

The table lists this clonotype with a few counts. The gene calls are TRBV7-8 and TRBJ2-7; 11 bases map to TRBD2. The CDR3 has 15 amino acids. V trimming: 7 bases; J trimming: 4 bases; junction bases outside the gene matches: 9. CDR1 SGHVS and CDR2 FQNEAQ come from the germline V gene. This CDR3 is CASKYRLAGPYEQYF. In DNA, the CDR3 is TGTGCCAGCAAATATAGACTAGCGGGGCCATACGAGCAGTACTTC.

The genes are TRBV20-1 and TRBJ2-5, with TRBD1 matching over 7 bases. The germline gives CDR1 DFQATT, CDR2 SNEGSKA (reference sequence). CDR3 length: 12 amino acids. Trimming took 5 bases from V and 6 from J; bases not matched to a gene: 6. Here the CDR3 reads CSAHRGRKTQYF. The CDR3 DNA follows: TGCAGTGCTCACAGGGGCCGAAAGACCCAGTACTTC.

Turning to this clonotype: This may stem from a read error, because a much larger clone lies one nucleotide away. This chain connects TRBV29-1 to TRBJ1-1; D is ambiguous. The CDR3 covers 12 residues. Per the germline V gene, CDR1 is SQVTM and CDR2 is ANQGSEA. CDR3 in DNA: TGCAGCGTTGAAGGCGAAAACAGTGAAGCTTTCTTT. It codes for CSVEGENSEAFF.

A remark on this clonotype: A single base separates this from a much larger clone, so it may be a read error. The chain links TRBV27 to TRBJ1-2; D is ambiguous. Germline CDR1 reads MNHEY; CDR2 reads SMNVEV (reference sequence). This CDR3 region has 15 residues. V lost 2 bases, J lost 4 bases, and 14 bases lay in between. This CDR3 reads CASSLPRTAPYGYTF. The CDR3 bases are TGTGCCAGCAGTTTACCGAGAACGGCACCCTATGGCTACACCTTC.

This rearrangement joins TRBV5-1 to TRBJ2-7; TRBD2 might be the D (6 bases). The CDR3 sequence is 14 residues long. The germline gives CDR1 SGHRS, CDR2 YFSETQ. Trimming cost V 4 bases and J 2 bases, with 13 bases left between them. Here the CDR3 reads CASSRRDFAYEQYF. The CDR3 DNA is TGCGCCAGCAGCAGGCGGGACTTCGCCTACGAGCAGTACTTC.

The chain has TRBV19 and TRBJ2-7; D might be TRBD2 (6 bases). CDR1 is LNHDA and CDR2 is SQIVND in the germline V gene (reference sequence). Trimming removed 5 bases from V and 0 bases from J, with 17 bases in between. This CDR3 comprises 16 residues. The CDR3 loop reads CASSPFSTGSSYEQYF. Here the CDR3 DNA reads TGTGCCAGTAGTCCATTCTCCACCGGGAGCTCCTACGAGCAGTACTTC. The whole variable domain, filled in from reference TRBV19 and TRBJ2-7, reads DGGITQSPKYLFRKEGQNVTLSCEQNLNHDAMYWYRQDPGQGLRLIYYSQIVNDFQKGDIAEGYSVSREKKESFPLTVTSAQKNPTAFYLCASSPFSTGSSYEQYFGPGTRLTVT.

V usage is TRBV29-1 and J usage is TRBJ1-2; D is undetermined. This CDR3 spans 13 amino acids. CDR1 and CDR2 from the germline V gene are SQVTM and ANQGSEA. V was pared by 5 bases and J by 4 bases, with 14 bases between. DNA for the CDR3: TGCAGCGTTCGGACTAGCGGAGTCTATGGCTACACCTTC. Translated: CSVRTSGVYGYTF.

The chain uses TRBV9 and TRBJ1-2, with D possibly matching TRBD1 (5 bases). Germline CDR1 reads SGDLS; CDR2 reads YYNGEE. CDR3 length: 13 amino acids. Between the trimmed V and J ends, which lost 0 bases and 8 bases, there was a span of 11 bases. CDR3 sequence reads: CASSVGSRAGYTF. CDR3 DNA: TGTGCCAGCAGCGTAGGTTCCAGGGCCGGCTACACCTTC.

This clonotype was recorded many times. J is TRBJ1-6 and V is TRBV7-3; D remains unclear. The V end was cut by 4 bases, the J end by 10 bases, with 11 bases between. The germline V gene has CDR1 SGHTA and CDR2 FQGTGA. The CDR3 sequence is 13 residues long. The CDR3 coding sequence is TGTGCCAGCAGCTCTAACTCTGGATCACCCCTCCACTTT. It encodes CASSSNSGSPLHF. Full variable domain (missing parts from reference TRBV7-3 and TRBJ1-6): GAGVSQTPSNKVTEKGKYVELRCDPISGHTALYWYRQSLGQGPEFLIYFQGTGAADDSGLPNDRFFAVRPEGSVSTLKIQRTERGDSAVYLCASSSNSGSPLHFGNGTRLTVT.

A single count supports this clonotype. The chain links TRBV9 to TRBJ1-1; D gene uncertain. The CDR3 loop spans 14 amino acids. V lost 3 bases, J lost 7 bases, and 16 bases lay in between. From germline, CDR1 is SGDLS and CDR2 YYNGEE. The CDR3 DNA reads TGTGCCAGCAGCGAGACCCCCGGGAGTAATGAAGCTTTCTTT. It codes for CASSETPGSNEAFF. Filled out from reference TRBV9 and TRBJ1-1, the complete variable domain reads DSGVTQTPKHLITATGQRVTLRCSPRSGDLSVYWYQQSLDQGLQFLIQYYNGEERAKGNILERFSAQQFPDLHSELNLSSLELGDSALYFCASSETPGSNEAFFGQGTRLTVV.

A word on this clonotype: Compared with germline, one end of the junction differs, possibly owing to a read error. The chain links TRBV5-1 to TRBJ1-2; D is uncertain. The CDR3 extends over 14 amino acids. Per germline, CDR1 SGHRS and CDR2 YFSETQ. Here the CDR3 reads CASSLDSIGYGYTF. CDR3 DNA: TGTGCCAGCAGCTTGGATAGCATTGGCTATGGCTACACCTTC.

This chain links TRBV29-1 with TRBJ2-5, with 12 positions matching TRBD1. V was clipped by 3 bases and J by 5 bases; unmatched bases: 4. Looked up from germline, CDR1 is SQVTM and CDR2 is ANQGSEA. CDR3 length: 14 residues. The CDR3 coding sequence is TGCAGCGTTGAGGGACAGGGGGCGGTGGAGACCCAGTACTTC. This gives the protein CSVEGQGAVETQYF.

A word on this clonotype: A junction end diverges from the germline sequence, so it may reflect a read error. The rearrangement links TRBV7-7 to TRBJ2-5; D is possibly TRBD2 (6 bases). Per germline, CDR1 SSHAT and CDR2 FNYEAQ (reference sequence). The CDR3 covers 15 residues. The CDR3 DNA sequence: TGTGCTAGCAGCTTAGGGCCTAGCGCCTCGGAGACCCAGTACTTC. It translates to CASSLGPSASETQYF.